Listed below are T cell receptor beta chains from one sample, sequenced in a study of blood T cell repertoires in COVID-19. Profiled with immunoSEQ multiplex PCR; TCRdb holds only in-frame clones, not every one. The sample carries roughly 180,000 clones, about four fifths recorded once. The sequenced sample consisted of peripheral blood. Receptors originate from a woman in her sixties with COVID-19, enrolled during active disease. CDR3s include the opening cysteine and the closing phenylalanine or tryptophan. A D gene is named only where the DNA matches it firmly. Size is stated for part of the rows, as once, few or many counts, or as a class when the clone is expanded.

CASSRGLAGGDTQYF	TGTGCCAGCAGTCGTGGACTAGCGGGGGGTGATACGCAGTATTTT	TRBD2	TRBV3-1/TRBV3-2	TRBJ2-3	-
CAWSALPGLNTDTQYF	TGTGCCTGGAGTGCCCTCCCGGGACTAAACACAGATACGCAGTATTTT	TRBD2	TRBV30	TRBJ2-3	-
CASSPRLAGAINEQFF	TGTGCCAGCAGCCCTCGACTAGCGGGGGCAATCAATGAGCAGTTCTTC	TRBD2	TRBV5-6	TRBJ2-1	-
CASSLGGMGSPLHF	TGTGCCAGCAGCTTGGGGGGAATGGGTTCACCCCTCCACTTT	-	TRBV7-6	TRBJ1-6	-
CASSFAPTGGNGYTF	TGTGCCAGCAGTTTCGCCCCGACAGGGGGCAATGGCTACACCTTC	TRBD1	TRBV28	TRBJ1-2	-
CAISERTGAGTEAFF	TGTGCCATCAGTGAGAGGACAGGGGCCGGCACTGAAGCTTTCTTT	TRBD1	TRBV10-3	TRBJ1-1	-
CATSTGAGNEKLFF	TGTGCCACCAGTACAGGGGCGGGAAATGAAAAACTGTTTTTT	TRBD1	TRBV24-1	TRBJ1-4	-
CASGLEGDSPLHF	TGTGCTAGTGGTTTGGAGGGGGATTCACCCCTCCACTTT	-	TRBV12-5	TRBJ1-6	-
CASNRAGDTSTDTQYF	TGTGCCAGCAATCGAGCGGGAGATACTAGCACAGATACGCAGTATTTT	TRBD2	TRBV28	TRBJ2-3	-
CASSLIPLGQGNTGELFF	TGTGCCAGCAGCTTAATTCCGTTGGGGCAGGGGAACACCGGGGAGCTGTTTTTT	-	TRBV7-3	TRBJ2-2	-
CASSLRLAGGYEQFF	TGTGCCAGCAGCTTGCGACTAGCGGGAGGCTATGAGCAGTTCTTC	TRBD2	TRBV5-4	TRBJ2-1	-
CASSTAGMNTEAFF	TGTGCCAGTAGTACGGCGGGCATGAACACTGAAGCTTTCTTT	-	TRBV19	TRBJ1-1	-
CASSWTEPNYGYTF	TGTGCCAGCAGCTGGACAGAGCCCAACTATGGCTACACCTTC	-	TRBV5-4	TRBJ1-2	-
CASSLRDRSREAFF	TGCGCCAGCAGCTTACGGGACAGATCCAGGGAAGCTTTCTTT	TRBD1	TRBV5-1	TRBJ1-1	-
CARSGRTSGSPSFQETQYF	TGTGCCAGAAGCGGACGGACTAGCGGGAGCCCTTCTTTTCAAGAGACCCAGTACTTC	-	TRBV7-5	TRBJ2-5	-
CASSAQGTGELFF	TGTGCCAGCAGCGCCCAGGGCACCGGGGAGCTGTTTTTT	-	TRBV9	TRBJ2-2	-
CASMRGPISSTDTQYF	TGCGCCTCGATGAGGGGGCCCATTTCTAGCACAGATACGCAGTATTTT	TRBD1	TRBV5-1	TRBJ2-3	-
CASRESSYNEQFF	TGCGCCAGCAGGGAGAGCTCCTACAATGAGCAGTTCTTC	-	TRBV5-1	TRBJ2-1	-
CASSIDSGQVTFEAFF	TGTGCCAGTAGTATAGATTCGGGACAGGTAACGTTTGAAGCTTTCTTT	TRBD1	TRBV19	TRBJ1-1	-
CASSLGEGLAYF	TGTGCCAGCAGCTTAGGCGAGGGACTAGCGTACTTC	TRBD2	TRBV11-2	TRBJ2-7	-
CASSPRPDSGNTIYF	TGTGCCAGCAGCCCCAGGCCTGATTCTGGAAACACCATATATTTT	-	TRBV7-8	TRBJ1-3	-
CASSLMGSEKLFF	TGTGCCAGCAGCTTAATGGGTAGCGAAAAACTGTTTTTT	-	TRBV7-8	TRBJ1-4	few
CASSSPALEAFF	TGTGCCAGCAGCAGCCCTGCGCTAGAAGCTTTCTTT	-	TRBV7-9	TRBJ1-1	-
CASSSQRGSTDTQYF	TGTGCCAGTAGTAGTCAGCGGGGGAGCACAGATACGCAGTATTTT	TRBD2	TRBV19	TRBJ2-3	-
CASSFTGGLEKLFF	TGTGCCAGCAGCTTTACAGGGGGCCTTGAAAAACTGTTTTTT	TRBD1	TRBV7-2	TRBJ1-4	-
CAWSRTGGADEQFF	TGTGCCTGGAGTAGGACAGGGGGCGCGGATGAGCAGTTCTTC	TRBD1	TRBV30	TRBJ2-1	-
CASSGMTGLMNTEAFF	TGTGCCAGCAGCGGAATGACGGGACTGATGAACACTGAAGCTTTCTTT	-	TRBV9	TRBJ1-1	-
CAWSGGDQPQHF	TGTGCCTGGAGCGGCGGGGATCAGCCCCAGCATTTT	-	TRBV30	TRBJ1-5	few
CASSSGASSTDTQYF	TGTGCCAGCAGCTCTGGGGCCTCGAGCACAGATACGCAGTATTTT	-	TRBV7-3	TRBJ2-3	-
CASRGKGQGNEKLFF	TGTGCCAGCAGGGGGAAGGGACAGGGGAATGAAAAACTGTTTTTT	TRBD1	TRBV28	TRBJ1-4	once
CASSVTSGREQFF	TGTGCCAGCAGCGTGACTAGCGGAAGGGAGCAGTTCTTC	TRBD2	TRBV7-3	TRBJ2-1	-
CASGPREQHRTYEQYF	TGTGCCAGTGGACCACGGGAACAACACCGAACCTACGAGCAGTACTTC	-	TRBV27	TRBJ2-7	-
CASSFGQGGLQETQYF	TGTGCCAGCAGCTTCGGGCAGGGTGGCCTCCAAGAGACCCAGTACTTC	-	TRBV7-8	TRBJ2-5	-
CASSPRDFTDTQYF	TGTGCCAGCTCACCGAGGGACTTCACAGATACGCAGTATTTT	-	TRBV18	TRBJ2-3	-
CASSRGLAYEQYF	TGTGCCAGCAGCAGGGGACTAGCGTACGAGCAGTACTTC	TRBD2	TRBV13	TRBJ2-7	few
CASSEWTSGREETQYF	TGTGCCAGCAGCGAATGGACTAGCGGGAGGGAGGAGACCCAGTACTTC	TRBD2	TRBV7-2	TRBJ2-5	-
CASSDLAGGYNEQFF	TGTGCCAGCAGTGATCTAGCGGGGGGTTACAATGAGCAGTTCTTC	TRBD2	TRBV7-8	TRBJ2-1	-
CASNFGGFANTGELFF	TGTGCCAGCAACTTTGGAGGGTTCGCGAACACCGGGGAGCTGTTTTTT	-	TRBV11-2	TRBJ2-2	-